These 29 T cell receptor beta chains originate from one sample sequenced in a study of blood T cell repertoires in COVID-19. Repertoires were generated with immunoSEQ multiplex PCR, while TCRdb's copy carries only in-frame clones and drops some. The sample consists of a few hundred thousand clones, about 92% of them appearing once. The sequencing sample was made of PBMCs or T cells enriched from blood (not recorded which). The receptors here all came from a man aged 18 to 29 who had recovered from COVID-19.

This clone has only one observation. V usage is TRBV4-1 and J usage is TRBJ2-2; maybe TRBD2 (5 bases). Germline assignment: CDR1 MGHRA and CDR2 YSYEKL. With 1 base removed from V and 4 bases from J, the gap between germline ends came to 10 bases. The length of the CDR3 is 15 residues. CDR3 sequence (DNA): TGCGCCAGCAGCCAAGGGAGAGGGTCCACCGGGGAGCTGTTTTTT. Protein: CASSQGRGSTGELFF.

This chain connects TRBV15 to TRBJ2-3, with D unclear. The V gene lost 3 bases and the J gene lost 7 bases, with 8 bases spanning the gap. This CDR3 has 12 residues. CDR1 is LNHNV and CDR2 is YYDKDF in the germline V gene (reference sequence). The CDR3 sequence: CATSSQANTQYF. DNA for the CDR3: TGTGCCACCAGCAGTCAGGCGAATACGCAGTATTTT.

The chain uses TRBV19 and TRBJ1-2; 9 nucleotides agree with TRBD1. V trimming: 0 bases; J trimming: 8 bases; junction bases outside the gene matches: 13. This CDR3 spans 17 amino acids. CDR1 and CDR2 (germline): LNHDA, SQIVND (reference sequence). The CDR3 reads CASSIDLFTGGVHGYTF. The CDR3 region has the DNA TGTGCCAGTAGTATAGATCTTTTTACAGGGGGCGTTCACGGCTACACCTTC.

The CDR3 spells CASSLWSQGATYEQYF. The CDR3 coding sequence is TGCGCCAGCAGCTTGTGGAGTCAGGGGGCGACCTACGAGCAGTACTTC. The V and J genes are TRBV5-1 and TRBJ2-7; 8 positions match TRBD1. Germline V gene lookup returns CDR1 SGHRS and CDR2 YFSETQ. The J segment lost 2 bases and the V segment lost 1 base, leaving 8 bases of the junction unmatched. The CDR3 covers 16 residues.

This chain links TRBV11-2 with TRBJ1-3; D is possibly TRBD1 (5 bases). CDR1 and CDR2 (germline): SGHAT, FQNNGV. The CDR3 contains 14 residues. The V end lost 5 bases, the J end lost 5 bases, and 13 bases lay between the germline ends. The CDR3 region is CASSPPGGRNTIYF. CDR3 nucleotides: TGTGCCAGCAGCCCGCCCGGGGGGAGAAACACCATATATTTT.

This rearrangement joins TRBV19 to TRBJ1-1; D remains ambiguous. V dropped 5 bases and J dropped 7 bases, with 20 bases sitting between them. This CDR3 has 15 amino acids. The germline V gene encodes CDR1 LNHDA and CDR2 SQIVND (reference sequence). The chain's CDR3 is CASSALTGSGSEAFF. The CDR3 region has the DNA TGTGCCAGTAGTGCCCTCACGGGTAGTGGGAGTGAAGCTTTCTTT.

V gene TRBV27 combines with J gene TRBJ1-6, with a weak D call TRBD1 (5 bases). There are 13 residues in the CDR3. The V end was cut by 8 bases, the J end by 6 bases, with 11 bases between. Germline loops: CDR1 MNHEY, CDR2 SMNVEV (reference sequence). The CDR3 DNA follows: TGTGCCAGCTGTACGGGACTTAATTCACCCCTCCACTTT. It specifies CASCTGLNSPLHF.

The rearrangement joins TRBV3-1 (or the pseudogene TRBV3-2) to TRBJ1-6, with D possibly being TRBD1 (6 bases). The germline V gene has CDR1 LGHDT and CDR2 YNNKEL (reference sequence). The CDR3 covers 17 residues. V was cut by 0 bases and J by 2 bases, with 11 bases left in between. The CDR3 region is CASSQELRGTYNSPLHF. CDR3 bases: TGTGCCAGCAGCCAAGAGCTCAGGGGCACCTATAATTCACCCCTCCACTTT.

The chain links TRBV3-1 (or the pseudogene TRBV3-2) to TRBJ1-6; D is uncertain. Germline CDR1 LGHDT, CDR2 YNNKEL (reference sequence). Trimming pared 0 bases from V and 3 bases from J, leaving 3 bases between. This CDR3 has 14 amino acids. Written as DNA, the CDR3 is TGTGCCAGCAGCCAAGACGGCTATAATTCACCCCTCCACTTT. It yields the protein CASSQDGYNSPLHF.

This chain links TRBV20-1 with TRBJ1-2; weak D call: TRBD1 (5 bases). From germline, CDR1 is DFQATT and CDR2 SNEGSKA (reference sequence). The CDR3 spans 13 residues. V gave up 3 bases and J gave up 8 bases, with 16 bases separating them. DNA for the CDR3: TGCAGTGCTAGTTACACGCAAAAGGGGGGCTACACCTTC. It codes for CSASYTQKGGYTF.

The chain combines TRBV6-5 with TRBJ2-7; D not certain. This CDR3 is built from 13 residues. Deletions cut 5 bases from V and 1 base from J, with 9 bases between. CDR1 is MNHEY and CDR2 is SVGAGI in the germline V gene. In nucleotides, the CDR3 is TGTGCCAGCAGTCTGCCCGGGTCCTACGAGCAGTACTTC. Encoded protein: CASSLPGSYEQYF.

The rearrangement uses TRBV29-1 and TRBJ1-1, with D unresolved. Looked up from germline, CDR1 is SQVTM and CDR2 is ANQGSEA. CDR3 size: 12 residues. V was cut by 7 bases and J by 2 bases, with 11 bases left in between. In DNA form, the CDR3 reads TGCAGCGGGACTGAGGGAAACACTGAAGCTTTCTTT. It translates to CSGTEGNTEAFF.

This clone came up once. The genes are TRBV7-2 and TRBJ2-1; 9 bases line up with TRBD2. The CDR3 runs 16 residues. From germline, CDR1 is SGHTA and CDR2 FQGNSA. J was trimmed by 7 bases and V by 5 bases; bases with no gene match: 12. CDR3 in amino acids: CASSPRGAGGGNEQFF. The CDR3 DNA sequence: TGTGCCAGCAGCCCCAGGGGAGCGGGGGGTGGGAATGAGCAGTTCTTC. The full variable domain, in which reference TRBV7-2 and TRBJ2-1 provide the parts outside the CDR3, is GAGVSQSPSNKVTEKGKDVELRCDPISGHTALYWYRQSLGQGLEFLIYFQGNSAPDKSGLPSDRFSAERTGGSVSTLTIQRTQQEDSAVYLCASSPRGAGGGNEQFFGPGTRLTVL.

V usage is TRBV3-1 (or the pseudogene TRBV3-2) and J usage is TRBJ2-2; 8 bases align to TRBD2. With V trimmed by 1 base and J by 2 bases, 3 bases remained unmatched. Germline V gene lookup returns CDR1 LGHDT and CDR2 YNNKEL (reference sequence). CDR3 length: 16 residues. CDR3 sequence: CASSQAGGLNTGELFF. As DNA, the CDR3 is TGTGCCAGCAGCCAAGCGGGAGGGCTCAACACCGGGGAGCTGTTTTTT.

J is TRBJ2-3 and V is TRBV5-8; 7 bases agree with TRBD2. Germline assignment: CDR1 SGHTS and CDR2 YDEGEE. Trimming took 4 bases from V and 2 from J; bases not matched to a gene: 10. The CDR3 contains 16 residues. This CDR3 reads CASSPRGSGPTDTQYF. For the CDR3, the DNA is TGTGCCAGCAGCCCCCGGGGTAGCGGGCCCACAGATACGCAGTATTTT.

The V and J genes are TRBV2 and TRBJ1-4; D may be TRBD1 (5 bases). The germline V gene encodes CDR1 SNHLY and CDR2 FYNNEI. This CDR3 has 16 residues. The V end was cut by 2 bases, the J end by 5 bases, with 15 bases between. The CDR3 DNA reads TGTGCCAGCAGTGAATCTGAGGCAGGGATAAATGAAAAACTGTTTTTT. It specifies CASSESEAGINEKLFF.

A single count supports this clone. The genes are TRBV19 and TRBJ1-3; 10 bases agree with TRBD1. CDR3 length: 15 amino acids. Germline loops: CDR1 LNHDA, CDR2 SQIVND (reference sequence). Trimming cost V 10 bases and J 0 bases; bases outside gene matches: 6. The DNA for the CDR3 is TGTGCCACCACGGGACAGGGGAGCTCTGGAAACACCATATATTTT. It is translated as CATTGQGSSGNTIYF.

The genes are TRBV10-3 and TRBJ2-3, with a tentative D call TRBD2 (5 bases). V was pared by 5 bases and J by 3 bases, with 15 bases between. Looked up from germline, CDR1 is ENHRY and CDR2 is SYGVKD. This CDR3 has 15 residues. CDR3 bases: TGTGCCATCAGTACCCGGGTAGTAGCGACAGATACGCAGTATTTT. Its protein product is CAISTRVVATDTQYF.

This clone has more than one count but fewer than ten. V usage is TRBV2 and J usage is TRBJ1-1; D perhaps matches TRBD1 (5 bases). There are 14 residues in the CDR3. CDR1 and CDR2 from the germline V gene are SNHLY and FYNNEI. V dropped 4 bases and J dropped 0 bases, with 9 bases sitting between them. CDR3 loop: CASSVTEMNTEAFF. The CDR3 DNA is TGTGCCAGCAGTGTGACAGAGATGAACACTGAAGCTTTCTTT. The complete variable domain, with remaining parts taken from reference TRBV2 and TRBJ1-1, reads EPEVTQTPSHQVTQMGQEVILRCVPISNHLYFYWYRQILGQKVEFLVSFYNNEISEKSEIFDDQFSVERPDGSNFTLKIRSTKLEDSAMYFCASSVTEMNTEAFFGQGTRLTVV.

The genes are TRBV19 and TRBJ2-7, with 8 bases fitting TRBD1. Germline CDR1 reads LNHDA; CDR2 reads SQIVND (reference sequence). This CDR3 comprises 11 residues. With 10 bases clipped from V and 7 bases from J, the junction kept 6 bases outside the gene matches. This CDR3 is CATGQGNEQYF. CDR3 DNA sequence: TGTGCCACCGGACAGGGTAATGAGCAGTACTTC.

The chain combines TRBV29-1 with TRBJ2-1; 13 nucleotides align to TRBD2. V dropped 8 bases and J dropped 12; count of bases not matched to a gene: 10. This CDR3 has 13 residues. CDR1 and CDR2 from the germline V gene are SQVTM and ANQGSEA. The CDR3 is CSSGQLAGGRQFF. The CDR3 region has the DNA TGCAGCTCCGGGCAACTAGCGGGAGGGCGGCAGTTCTTC.

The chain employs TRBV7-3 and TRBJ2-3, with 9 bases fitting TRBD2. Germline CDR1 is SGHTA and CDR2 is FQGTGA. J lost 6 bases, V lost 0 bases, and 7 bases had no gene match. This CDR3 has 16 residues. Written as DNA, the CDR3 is TGTGCCAGCAGCTTAACGGGGCTAGCGGGACTGGATACGCAGTATTTT. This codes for CASSLTGLAGLDTQYF.

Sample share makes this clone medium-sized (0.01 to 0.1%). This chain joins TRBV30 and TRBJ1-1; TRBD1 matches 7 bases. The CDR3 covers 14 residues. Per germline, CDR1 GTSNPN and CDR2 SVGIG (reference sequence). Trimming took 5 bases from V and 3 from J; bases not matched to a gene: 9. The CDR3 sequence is CAWEVKDRYTEAFF. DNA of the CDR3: TGTGCCTGGGAGGTTAAGGACAGGTACACTGAAGCTTTCTTT.

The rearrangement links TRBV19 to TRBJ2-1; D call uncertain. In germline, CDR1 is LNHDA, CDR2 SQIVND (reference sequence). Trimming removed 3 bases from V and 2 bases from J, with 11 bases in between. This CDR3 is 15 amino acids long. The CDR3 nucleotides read TGTGCCAGTAGTATCTGGCTAGATGCCTACAATGAGCAGTTCTTC. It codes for CASSIWLDAYNEQFF.

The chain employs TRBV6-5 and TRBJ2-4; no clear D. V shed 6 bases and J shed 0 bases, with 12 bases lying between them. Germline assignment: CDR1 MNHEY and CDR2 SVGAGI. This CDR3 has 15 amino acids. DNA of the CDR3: TGTGCCAGCAGCCCCCCAGCGCTAGCCAAAAACATTCAGTACTTC. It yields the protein CASSPPALAKNIQYF.

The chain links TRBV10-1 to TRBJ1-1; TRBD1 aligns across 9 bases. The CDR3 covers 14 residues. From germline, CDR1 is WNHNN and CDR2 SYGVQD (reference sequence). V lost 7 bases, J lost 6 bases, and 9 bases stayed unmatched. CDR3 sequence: CASTWDREVAEAFF. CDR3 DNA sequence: TGCGCCAGCACTTGGGACAGGGAGGTTGCTGAAGCTTTCTTT.

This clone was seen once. The CDR3 nucleotides are TGTGCCAGCAGCCAAGATAGTGGAACAGGGACGGCTTTCTTT. This translates into CASSQDSGTGTAFF. This chain connects TRBV3-1 (or the pseudogene TRBV3-2) to TRBJ1-1; possibly TRBD1 for D (6 bases). The CDR3 runs to 14 residues. Trimming cost V 0 bases and J 11 bases, with 16 bases left between them. Germline V lookup: CDR1 LGHDT, CDR2 YNNKEL (reference sequence).

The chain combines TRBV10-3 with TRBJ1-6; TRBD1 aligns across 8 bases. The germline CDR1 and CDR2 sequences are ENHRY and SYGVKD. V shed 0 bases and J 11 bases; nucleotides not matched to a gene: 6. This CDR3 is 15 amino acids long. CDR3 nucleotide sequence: TGTGCCATCAGTGAGTCGCGGGACAGGAGTACACCCCTCCACTTT. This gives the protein CAISESRDRSTPLHF.

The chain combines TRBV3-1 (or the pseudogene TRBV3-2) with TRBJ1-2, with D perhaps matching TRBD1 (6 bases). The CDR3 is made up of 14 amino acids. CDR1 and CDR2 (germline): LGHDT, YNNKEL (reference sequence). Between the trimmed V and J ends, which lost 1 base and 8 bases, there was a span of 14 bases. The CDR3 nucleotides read TGTGCCAGCAGCCAAGGGAATGACAGGCGCGGCTACACCTTC. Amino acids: CASSQGNDRRGYTF.